This T cell receptor beta chain emerged from a study of blood T cells in healthy people across ages. Together with a sample-barcoded 5' primer, a J-beta primer mix was included in a second PCR lasting 7 to 11 cycles. From the 5' RACE reads, TCRdb called clonotypes with MiXCR, one entry per CDR3 protein. The data hold around 400,000 distinct CDR3 sequences, with 52% observed a single time. CDR3 length equals 15 residues. Trimming stripped 4 bases from V and 0 bases from J, with 10 bases between. CDR1 and CDR2 (germline): ENHRY, SYGVKD. The source material was blood. The clonotype was recovered from a man in his sixties in good health. The chain carries TRBV10-3 and TRBJ1-3; a weak D match, TRBD1 (6 bases). This CDR3 reads CAISVGQTSGNTIYF. The CDR3 nucleotides read TGTGCCATCAGTGTAGGACAGACCTCTGGAAACACCATATATTTT.